Given below is one T cell receptor beta chain in context. Germline loops: CDR1 SGHTA, CDR2 FQGNSA. V gave up 6 bases and J gave up 2 bases; unmatched junction bases: 3. The CDR3 runs to 13 residues. This record comes from a study of blood T cell repertoires in COVID-19. In the study overall: The United States, Italy and Spain provided the acute and convalescent COVID-19 samples. From T cells, B-cell-depleted T cells, or PBMCs came the material, which was cDNA or gDNA.

As processed by the authors: Amplification of reference gene primers provided the estimated nucleated cell counts. The protocol was immunoSEQ multiplex PCR, while the TCRdb copy is restricted to in-frame clones and leaves out a portion. Clone size and the V and J calls come from that table; the DNA yielded D and trimming. Of 130,000 or so clones listed, 84% are singletons. Sequencing was done on a sample of peripheral blood. This receptor was obtained from a human donor in a cohort sampled during active COVID-19. The genes are TRBV7-2 and TRBJ2-5; 7 bases match TRBD1. The CDR3 loop reads CASRGDSQETQYF. The CDR3 DNA follows: TGTGCCAGCAGGGGGGACAGTCAAGAGACCCAGTACTTC.